The rows below give T cell receptor beta chains drawn from one sample of a study of human versus mouse CDR3 diversity and MHC coevolution. Method: immunoSEQ multiplex PCR; TCRdb's copy keeps in-frame clones and lacks some. The top ten hold approximately 1.4% of the sample, which has tens of thousands of clones, just over 90% seen once. Input material: naive CD4+ T cells from blood. The receptors derive from a person aged 25 to 69 in good health. CDR3s include the opening cysteine and the closing phenylalanine or tryptophan. The D gene is left open where the match is weak. Where a row states a size, it is once, few, many or the class of an expanded clone; other rows omit it.

j_call cdr3_length v_call d_call clone_size cdr3_aa cdr3_nt
TRBJ2-1 16 TRBV4-1 . . CASSQGAVFSYDEQFF TGCGCCAGCAGCCAAGGAGCGGTTTTCTCCTACGATGAGCAGTTCTTC
TRBJ2-1 16 TRBV6-5 TRBD2 . CASSSRTSGSYNEQFF TGTGCCAGCAGTTCGAGGACTAGCGGGTCCTACAATGAGCAGTTCTTC
TRBJ2-1 13 TRBV5-5 . . CASSLWRYNEQFF TGTGCCAGCAGCTTGTGGCGGTACAATGAGCAGTTCTTC
TRBJ2-3 15 TRBV5-1 TRBD2 . CASSLGTTITDTQYF TGCGCCAGCAGCCTCGGGACTACAATCACAGATACGCAGTATTTT
TRBJ1-2 13 TRBV5-6 . . CASSPGRAYGYTF TGTGCCAGCAGCCCTGGGAGGGCCTATGGCTACACCTTC
TRBJ1-1 15 TRBV5-6 . . CASSLYGRTNTEAFF TGTGCCAGCAGCTTGTATGGACGGACTAACACTGAAGCTTTCTTT
TRBJ1-6 14 TRBV6-6 TRBD1 . CASIQGAADSPLHF TGTGCCAGCATTCAGGGGGCCGCCGATTCACCCCTCCACTTT
TRBJ2-1 17 TRBV9 TRBD1 . CASSVETGKAPYNEQFF TGTGCCAGCAGCGTAGAGACAGGGAAGGCACCCTACAATGAGCAGTTCTTC
TRBJ1-1 13 TRBV5-1 TRBD1 . CASSGDSYTEAFF TGCGCCAGCAGCGGGGACAGCTACACTGAAGCTTTCTTT
TRBJ1-2 11 TRBV28 . . CASSPGGGYTF TGTGCCAGCAGTCCCGGCGGGGGCTACACCTTC
TRBJ2-3 16 TRBV7-2 TRBD1 . CASSLGTGGRVRTQYF TGTGCCAGCAGCTTGGGGACAGGGGGAAGAGTCAGAACGCAGTATTTT
TRBJ2-7 14 TRBV6-6 . once CASSYSTRDYEQYF TGTGCCAGCAGTTACTCGACCAGGGACTACGAGCAGTACTTC
TRBJ2-5 16 TRBV5-1 TRBD1 . CASSLAGTGYGETQYF TGCGCCAGCAGCTTGGCCGGGACAGGGTACGGGGAGACCCAGTACTTC
TRBJ1-5 14 TRBV7-2 TRBD1 . CASSPGTGGQPQHF TGTGCCAGCAGCCCCGGGACAGGCGGGCAGCCCCAGCATTTT
TRBJ1-5 16 TRBV7-2 . . CASSPRQGGGNQPQHF TGTGCCAGCAGCCCCCGTCAGGGTGGCGGCAATCAGCCCCAGCATTTT
TRBJ2-7 12 TRBV7-6 . few CASSLQGYEQYF TGTGCCAGCAGCTTACAGGGCTACGAGCAGTACTTC